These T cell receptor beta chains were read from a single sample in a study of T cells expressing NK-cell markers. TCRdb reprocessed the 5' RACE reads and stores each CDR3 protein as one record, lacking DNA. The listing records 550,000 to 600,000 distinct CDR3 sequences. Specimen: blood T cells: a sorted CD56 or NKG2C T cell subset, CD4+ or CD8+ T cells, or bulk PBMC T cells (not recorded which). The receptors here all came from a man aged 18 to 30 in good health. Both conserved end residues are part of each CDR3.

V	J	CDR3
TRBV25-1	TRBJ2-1	CASSRAVNNEQFF
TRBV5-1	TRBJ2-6	CASSLETTISGANVLTF
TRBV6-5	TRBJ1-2	CASSYSRGRNYGYTF
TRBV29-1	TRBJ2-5	CSVVRSDQETQYF
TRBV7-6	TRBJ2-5	CASSDWGWQETQYF
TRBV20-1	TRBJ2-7	CSASPGQRDEQYF
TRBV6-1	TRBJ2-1	CASSGLGTGNYNEQFF
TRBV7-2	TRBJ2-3	CASSLDGGPADTQYF
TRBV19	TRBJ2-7	CASGKPQDQYF
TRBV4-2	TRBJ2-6	CASSQVGAPNGGANVLTF
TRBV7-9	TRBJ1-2	CASSPDRGQGSRYTF
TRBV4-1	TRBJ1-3	CASSQAPNTIYF
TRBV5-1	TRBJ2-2	CASSQGAGVITGELFF
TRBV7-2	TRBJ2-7	CASSSYFTSGRDEQYF
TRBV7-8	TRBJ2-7	CASSLEGATPSYEQYF
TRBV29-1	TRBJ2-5	CSGKDNILQKTQYF
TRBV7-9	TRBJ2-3	CASSLGQGAVSDTQYF
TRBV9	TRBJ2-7	CASSVYTGPSYEQYF
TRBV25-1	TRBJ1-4	CASSGGKGYPLEKLFF
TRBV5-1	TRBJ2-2	CASSEGLAGYTGELFF